This entry lists 21 T cell receptor beta chains sequenced from one sample in a study of blood T cell repertoires in COVID-19. Produced via immunoSEQ multiplex PCR; TCRdb's table is partial and in-frame only. Here the sample spans about 180,000 clones, approximately 83% being singletons. What was sequenced was peripheral blood. These TCRs come from a man aged 55 to 69 with acute or convalescent COVID-19.

The chain joins TRBV14 to TRBJ2-1, with TRBD2 matching 16 bases. The germline CDR1 and CDR2 sequences are SGHDN and FVKESK. V gave up 6 bases and J gave up 8 bases; unmatched junction bases: 1. The length of the CDR3 is 14 residues. The CDR3 DNA reads TGTGCCAGCAGGGGACTAGCGGGAGGGGATGAGCAGTTCTTC. Its protein product is CASRGLAGGDEQFF.

This chain links TRBV11-3 with TRBJ2-7; 7 bases map to TRBD1. This CDR3 region has 13 residues. CDR1 and CDR2 (germline): SGHNT, YENEEA. V shed 4 bases, J shed 4 bases, and the junction held 4 bases outside the gene matches. The CDR3 protein is CASSSHRGYEQYF. The CDR3 DNA reads as TGTGCCAGCAGCTCCCACAGGGGATACGAGCAGTACTTC.

This chain joins TRBV11-3 and TRBJ2-3, with a weak D call TRBD2 (5 bases). The V end was cut by 5 bases, the J end by 1 base, with 13 bases between. The CDR3 is 15 residues long. Germline values: CDR1 SGHNT, CDR2 YENEEA. The CDR3 DNA reads TGTGCCAGCAGCCGCACCGGGGATGGCACAGATACGCAGTATTTT. Its translation is CASSRTGDGTDTQYF.

The sample holds a few counts of this clone. The V gene is TRBV5-5, the J gene TRBJ2-1; D unclear. Germline assignment: CDR1 SGHKS and CDR2 YYEKEE (reference sequence). V was pared by 0 bases and J by 7 bases, with 8 bases between. CDR3 length: 13 amino acids. In nucleotides, the CDR3 is TGTGCCAGCAGCTTGGGTCCCACAAATGAGCAGTTCTTC. This gives the protein CASSLGPTNEQFF.

This sequence joins TRBV28 and TRBJ2-1; 8 bases fit TRBD2. The length of the CDR3 is 16 residues. J was trimmed by 6 bases and V by 7 bases; bases with no gene match: 14. The germline V gene has CDR1 MDHEN and CDR2 SYDVKM. CDR3 sequence reads: CASTTSGLAGRNEQFF. CDR3 in DNA: TGTGCCAGCACCACCTCCGGACTAGCAGGTCGCAATGAGCAGTTCTTC. The variable domain in full, with the rest retrieved from reference TRBV28 and TRBJ2-1, is DVKVTQSSRYLVKRTGEKVFLECVQDMDHENMFWYRQDPGLGLRLIYFSYDVKMKEKGDIPEGYSVSREKKERFSLILESASTNQTSMYLCASTTSGLAGRNEQFFGPGTRLTVL.

This sequence joins TRBV6-5 and TRBJ1-1, with D perhaps TRBD1 (5 bases). The CDR3 runs to 12 residues. Germline CDR1 and CDR2: MNHEY and SVGAGI. The ends were cut back, 6 bases at V and 10 bases at J, with 15 bases in the middle. CDR3 DNA: TGTGCCAGCAGCTCCGTGGAGGGGAGAGCTTTCTTT. Its translation: CASSSVEGRAFF.

This rearrangement joins TRBV28 to TRBJ1-5, with TRBD1 identical over 7 bases. The CDR3 totals 14 residues. V gave up 3 bases and J gave up 6 bases; unmatched junction bases: 5. Germline V CDR1 and CDR2: MDHEN, SYDVKM. The CDR3 is CASSFLGDSQPQHF. DNA of the CDR3: TGTGCCAGCAGTTTTCTAGGGGACAGTCAGCCCCAGCATTTT.

J is TRBJ2-1 and V is TRBV5-6, with D possibly being TRBD2 (5 bases). The CDR3 contains 13 residues. V lost 4 bases and J lost 15, with 20 bases in between. CDR1 is SGHDT, CDR2 YYEEEE, per germline. The chain's CDR3 is CASSIPGGRDLFF. The CDR3, as DNA: TGTGCCAGCAGCATCCCGGGTGGGAGAGATCTGTTCTTC.

The chain has TRBV2 and TRBJ1-2; 8 positions match TRBD1. V lost 4 bases to trimming and J lost 6 bases; unmatched junction nucleotides: 7. In germline, CDR1 is SNHLY, CDR2 FYNNEI. The CDR3 contains 14 residues. CDR3 sequence: CASSGTGRLDGYTF. CDR3 coding DNA: TGTGCCAGCAGTGGGACAGGGAGGTTGGATGGCTACACCTTC.

The V and J genes are TRBV19 and TRBJ2-7; 7 nucleotides line up with TRBD2. CDR1 LNHDA and CDR2 SQIVND come from the germline V gene (reference sequence). The CDR3 loop spans 13 amino acids. With 4 bases clipped from V and 4 bases from J, the junction kept 4 bases outside the gene matches. CDR3 DNA sequence: TGTGCCAGTAGTACAGCGGGACCGTACGAGCAGTACTTC. Encoded protein: CASSTAGPYEQYF.

The chain combines TRBV10-3 with TRBJ1-2; maybe TRBD1 (5 bases). The CDR3 is 16 amino acids. V dropped 0 bases and J dropped 2 bases, with 13 bases sitting between them. Germline loops: CDR1 ENHRY, CDR2 SYGVKD. CDR3 sequence reads: CAISESPGGWNYGYTF. CDR3 DNA: TGTGCCATCAGTGAGTCACCGGGGGGATGGAACTATGGCTACACCTTC.

V usage is TRBV15 and J usage is TRBJ1-2; D may be TRBD1 (5 bases). This CDR3 is built from 12 residues. CDR1 is LNHNV and CDR2 is YYDKDF in the germline V gene (reference sequence). Trimming stripped 5 bases from V and 6 bases from J, with 10 bases between. In DNA, the CDR3 is TGTGCCACCAGCCCGCGGGGGAATGGCTACACCTTC. It codes for CATSPRGNGYTF.

The chain joins TRBV6-5 to TRBJ2-4; 9 bases fit TRBD1. CDR1 MNHEY and CDR2 SVGAGI come from the germline V gene. CDR3 size: 14 residues. The V segment lost 6 bases and the J segment 8 bases; nucleotides outside the gene matches: 8. The CDR3 region has the DNA TGTGCCAGCAGCCCGGACAGGGGTCGGGACATTCAGTACTTC. Its protein product is CASSPDRGRDIQYF.

The rearrangement links TRBV27 to TRBJ1-6; a possible D gene is TRBD1 (5 bases). The germline V and J ends were trimmed by 7 bases and 6 bases, with 16 bases remaining between them. The V gene's germline CDR1 is MNHEY and CDR2 SMNVEV (reference sequence). CDR3 length: 15 amino acids. The CDR3 DNA reads TGTGCCAGCAAACCTATTGACGGGGGTAATTCACCCCTCCACTTT. Translating it yields CASKPIDGGNSPLHF.

The chain uses TRBV6-5 and TRBJ2-7; D is possibly TRBD1 (6 bases). V was trimmed by 2 bases and J by 3 bases, leaving 11 bases between them. The CDR3 runs to 14 residues. Germline V gene sequence: CDR1 MNHEY, CDR2 SVGAGI. Here the CDR3 DNA reads TGTGCCAGCAGTTACGGGGAACAGGGCTACGAGCAGTACTTC. Translation: CASSYGEQGYEQYF.

The chain has TRBV7-6 and TRBJ2-7, with TRBD2 matching 7 bases. Unmatched junction bases numbered 3, after V lost 5 bases and J lost 2 bases. Germline CDR1 and CDR2: SGHVS and FNYEAQ. This CDR3 spans 13 amino acids. In nucleotides, the CDR3 is TGTGCCAGCAGCGACGGGGGGACCTACGAGCAGTACTTC. Its translation is CASSDGGTYEQYF.

The gene calls are TRBV24-1 and TRBJ2-5; 9 nucleotides align to TRBD1. Germline trimming cut 4 bases from V and 5 bases from J; bases unmatched to any gene: 7. The CDR3 runs to 15 residues. Germline V gives CDR1 KGHDR, CDR2 SFDVKD. The CDR3 loop reads CATSDYGQGWETQYF. In DNA form, the CDR3 reads TGTGCCACCAGTGACTATGGACAGGGGTGGGAGACCCAGTACTTC.

This sequence joins TRBV4-1 and TRBJ2-7; 8 nucleotides align to TRBD1. With V trimmed by 4 bases and J by 5 bases, 7 bases remained unmatched. The CDR3 sequence is 14 residues long. CDR1 MGHRA and CDR2 YSYEKL come from the germline V gene. The CDR3: CASSPRQGSNEQYF. In nucleotides, the CDR3 is TGCGCCAGCAGCCCCCGACAGGGGTCCAACGAGCAGTACTTC.

The chain couples TRBV5-8 to TRBJ2-3; D not certain. V gave up 0 bases and J gave up 4 bases, with 9 bases separating them. This CDR3 region has 14 residues. Germline-derived CDR1 and CDR2 are SGHTS and YDEGEE. The CDR3 nucleotides read TGTGCCAGCAGCTTGGGTCCAAACTCAGATACGCAGTATTTT. It specifies CASSLGPNSDTQYF.

This chain links TRBV5-1 with TRBJ1-2; TRBD1 is a possible D gene (5 bases). The CDR3 totals 15 residues. The germline V and J ends were trimmed by 4 bases and 4 bases, with 17 bases remaining between them. Germline V gene sequence: CDR1 SGHRS, CDR2 YFSETQ. This chain's CDR3 is CASSPAGTSGYGYTF. CDR3 bases: TGCGCCAGCAGCCCGGCGGGGACCTCCGGCTATGGCTACACCTTC. The full variable domain, completed using reference TRBV5-1 and TRBJ1-2, is KAGVTQTPRYLIKTRGQQVTLSCSPISGHRSVSWYQQTPGQGLQFLFEYFSETQRNKGNFPGRFSGRQFSNSRSEMNVSTLELGDSALYLCASSPAGTSGYGYTFGSGTRLTVV.

The rearrangement uses TRBV5-1 and TRBJ2-5, with 8 bases lining up with TRBD1. V gave up 4 bases and J gave up 4 bases; unmatched junction bases: 3. The CDR3 has 13 amino acids. Germline assignment: CDR1 SGHRS and CDR2 YFSETQ. The DNA of the CDR3 is TGCGCCAGCAGCGTACAGGGGGGAGAGACCCAGTACTTC. Translation: CASSVQGGETQYF.